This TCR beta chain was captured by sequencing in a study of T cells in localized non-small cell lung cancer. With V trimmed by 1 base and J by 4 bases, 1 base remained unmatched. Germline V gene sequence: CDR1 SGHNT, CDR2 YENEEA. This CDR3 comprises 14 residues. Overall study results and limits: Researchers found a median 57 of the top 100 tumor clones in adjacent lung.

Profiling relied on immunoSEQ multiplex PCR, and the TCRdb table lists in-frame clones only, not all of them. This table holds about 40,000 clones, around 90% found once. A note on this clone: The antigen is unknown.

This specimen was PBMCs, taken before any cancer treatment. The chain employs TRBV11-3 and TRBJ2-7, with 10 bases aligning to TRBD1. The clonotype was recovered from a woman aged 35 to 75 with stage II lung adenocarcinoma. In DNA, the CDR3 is TGTGCCAGCAGCTTAGGGGGACAGGGGTACGAGCAGTACTTC. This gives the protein CASSLGGQGYEQYF.